The 15 T cell receptor beta chains reported below all come from one sample, sequenced in a study of T cells in Graves' hyperthyroidism and ophthalmopathy. RNA transcripts gave rise to amplified TCR beta CDR3 regions. The study used the HTBI primer set for a first-round RT-PCR of the TCR CDR3. TCRdb reprocessed the multiplex PCR reads with MiXCR, giving one entry per CDR3 protein. The sample includes around 350,000 distinct CDR3 sequences, roughly 14% of them seen just once. The sequencing sample was made of blood. The receptors derive from a woman in her twenties or thirties with Graves' ophthalmopathy.

This clonotype was recorded a few times. This chain joins TRBV30 and TRBJ2-2; TRBD2 might be the D (5 bases). Per germline, CDR1 GTSNPN and CDR2 SVGIG (reference sequence). CDR3 length: 15 residues. Trimming shortened V by 2 bases and J by 6 bases, and 16 bases separated the two germline ends. CDR3 amino acids: CAWSKELLVSGELFF. CDR3 bases: TGTGCCTGGAGTAAGGAGTTACTAGTATCCGGGGAGCTGTTTTTT.

The gene calls are TRBV27 and TRBJ1-5; D unclear. In germline, CDR1 is MNHEY, CDR2 SMNVEV (reference sequence). Between the trimmed V and J ends, which lost 0 bases and 8 bases, there was a span of 11 bases. The CDR3 spans 14 residues. The CDR3 loop reads CASSLSRNSKPQHF. DNA of the CDR3: TGTGCCAGCAGTTTATCGAGGAACAGTAAGCCCCAGCATTTT.

There are many counts of this clonotype. J is TRBJ1-5 and V is TRBV28; D is possibly TRBD1 (6 bases). Germline loops: CDR1 MDHEN, CDR2 SYDVKM. The V end was cut by 6 bases, the J end by 8 bases, with 17 bases between. This CDR3 has 14 residues. Here the CDR3 reads CASSTYRVQEPQHF. The CDR3 nucleotides are TGTGCCAGCAGCACCTACAGGGTCCAGGAGCCCCAGCATTTT.

The chain is built from TRBV7-2 and TRBJ2-4; maybe TRBD2 (6 bases). Trimming took off 5 bases at V and 7 bases at J, with 12 bases between the two ends. The CDR3 sequence is 13 residues long. Germline V CDR1 and CDR2: SGHTA, FQGNSA. As DNA, the CDR3 is TGTGCCAGCAGCACACCCGGGACTAACATTCAGTACTTC. Translating gives CASSTPGTNIQYF.

This clonotype has only a few counts. The chain recombines TRBV6-1 with TRBJ1-2; D is perhaps TRBD1 (6 bases). V was trimmed by 8 bases and J by 6 bases, leaving 22 bases between them. Germline V gives CDR1 MNHNS, CDR2 SASEGT. This CDR3 has 15 residues. The CDR3 DNA is TGTGCCAGCGGCACCAGTGGGGGGGCTGACGATGGCTACACCTTC. Protein sequence: CASGTSGGADDGYTF.

This clonotype was seen repeatedly, ten times or more. The V gene is TRBV11-2, the J gene TRBJ2-4, with D possibly being TRBD2 (7 bases). The CDR3 extends over 16 amino acids. V was pared by 5 bases and J by 0 bases, with 14 bases between. The germline CDR1 and CDR2 sequences are SGHAT and FQNNGV. The CDR3 region has the DNA TGTGCCAGCAGCCTGGGGGGGCCCCTAGCCAAAAACATTCAGTACTTC. Its protein is CASSLGGPLAKNIQYF.

This clonotype was found a few times. This chain uses TRBV30 with TRBJ1-2; D remains ambiguous. The V and J ends lost 5 bases and 5 bases respectively, with 6 bases between them. From germline, CDR1 is GTSNPN and CDR2 SVGIG (reference sequence). The CDR3 covers 10 residues. CDR3 nucleotides: TGTGCCTGGGGGTTATATGGCTACACCTTC. Protein: CAWGLYGYTF.

This clonotype has ten or more counts. V gene TRBV27 combines with J gene TRBJ1-1; possible D gene TRBD1, 6 bases. Trimming cost V 6 bases and J 11 bases, with 22 bases left between them. Germline CDR1 MNHEY, CDR2 SMNVEV (reference sequence). The CDR3 contains 14 residues. The CDR3 here is CASRRGGETGMAFF. The CDR3 DNA follows: TGTGCCAGCAGACGCGGTGGGGAAACAGGGATGGCTTTCTTT.

In the case of this clonotype: This clone may be a read error of a much larger clone one base away. This sequence joins TRBV6-1 and TRBJ2-1, with no clear D. The germline V gene has CDR1 MNHNS and CDR2 SASEGT. The CDR3 is 13 residues long. In DNA form, the CDR3 reads TGTGTCAGCAGTGAAGGTTGGGGCAATGAGCAGTTCTTC. It translates to CVSSEGWGNEQFF.

With respect to this clonotype: At one boundary the junction diverges from the germline segment, which might be a read error. The CDR3 is CASRLLAGGTNTGELLF. CDR3 in DNA: TGTGCCAGCAGACTACTAGCGGGGGGAACGAACACCGGGGAGCTGCTTTTT. The V and J genes are TRBV12-3 or TRBV12-4 and TRBJ2-2, with 12 bases fitting TRBD2. There are 17 residues in the CDR3.

This clonotype was seen at least ten times. The chain has TRBV2 and TRBJ1-6; D not resolved. The V and J ends lost 5 bases and 7 bases respectively, with 15 bases between them. Germline-derived CDR1 and CDR2 are SNHLY and FYNNEI. The CDR3 runs 15 residues. Written as DNA, the CDR3 is TGTGCCAGCAGTCCCAGAGGCACAGCAAATTCACCCCTCCACTTT. Amino acids: CASSPRGTANSPLHF.

This clonotype came up many times. The chain uses TRBV28 and TRBJ1-2; TRBD1 matches 7 bases. Germline V gene sequence: CDR1 MDHEN, CDR2 SYDVKM. Unmatched junction bases numbered 7, after V lost 2 bases and J lost 7 bases. CDR3 length: 14 amino acids. The CDR3 sequence: CASSLEGARGGYTF. The CDR3 region has the DNA TGTGCCAGCAGTTTAGAGGGGGCGCGTGGTGGCTACACCTTC.

This clonotype was picked up many times. V is TRBV11-3 and J is TRBJ1-5; TRBD1 matches 7 bases. Germline CDR1 is SGHNT and CDR2 is YENEEA. V shed 1 base and J 3 bases; nucleotides not matched to a gene: 3. CDR3 length equals 15 residues. The CDR3 loop reads CASSLGTGDNQPQHF. As DNA, the CDR3 is TGTGCCAGCAGCTTAGGGACAGGAGACAATCAGCCCCAGCATTTT.

The gene calls are TRBV6-1 and TRBJ2-3; 11 bases line up with TRBD2. The CDR3 spans 17 residues. The junction had 7 bases not matched to a gene; V was cut back by 5 bases and J by 0 bases. Germline V gives CDR1 MNHNS, CDR2 SASEGT. The CDR3 sequence: CASSRQASGGSTDTQYF. Written as DNA, the CDR3 is TGTGCCAGCAGTCGACAGGCTAGCGGGGGGAGCACAGATACGCAGTATTTT.

In this sample, this clonotype turned up many times. The rearrangement uses TRBV24-1 and TRBJ1-4; D is unclear. Trimming took off 3 bases at V and 4 bases at J, with 11 bases between the two ends. The CDR3 loop spans 15 amino acids. Germline V lookup: CDR1 KGHDR, CDR2 SFDVKD. CDR3 amino acids: CATSDGLGGNEKLFF. As DNA, the CDR3 is TGTGCCACCAGTGATGGCCTCGGAGGTAATGAAAAACTGTTTTTT.